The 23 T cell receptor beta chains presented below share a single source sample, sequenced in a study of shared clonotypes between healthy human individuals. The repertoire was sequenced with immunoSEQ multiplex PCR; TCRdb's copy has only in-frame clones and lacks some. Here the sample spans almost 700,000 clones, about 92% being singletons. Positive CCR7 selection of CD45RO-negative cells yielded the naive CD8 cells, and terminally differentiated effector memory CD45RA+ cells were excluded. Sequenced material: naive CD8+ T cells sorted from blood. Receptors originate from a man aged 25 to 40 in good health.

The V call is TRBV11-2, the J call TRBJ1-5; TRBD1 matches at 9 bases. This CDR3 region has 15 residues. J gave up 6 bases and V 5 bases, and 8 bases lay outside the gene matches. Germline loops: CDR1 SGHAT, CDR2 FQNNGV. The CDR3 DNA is TGTGCCAGCAGCGCTGGGACAGGGAGGATTCAGCCCCAGCATTTT. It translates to CASSAGTGRIQPQHF. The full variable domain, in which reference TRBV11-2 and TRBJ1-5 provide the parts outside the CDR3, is EAGVAQSPRYKIIEKRQSVAFWCNPISGHATLYWYQQILGQGPKLLIQFQNNGVVDDSQLPKDRFSAERLKGVDSTLKIQPAKLEDSAVYLCASSAGTGRIQPQHFGDGTRLSIL.

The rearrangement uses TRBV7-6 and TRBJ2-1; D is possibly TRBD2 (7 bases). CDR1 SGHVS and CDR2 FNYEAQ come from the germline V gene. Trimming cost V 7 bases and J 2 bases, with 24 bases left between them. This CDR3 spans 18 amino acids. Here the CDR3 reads CASTQSPGGGSTYNEQFF. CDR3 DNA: TGTGCCAGCACCCAAAGCCCTGGGGGCGGGAGTACCTACAATGAGCAGTTCTTC. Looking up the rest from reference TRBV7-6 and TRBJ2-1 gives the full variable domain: GAGVSQSPRYKVTKRGQDVALRCDPISGHVSLYWYRQALGQGPEFLTYFNYEAQQDKSGLPNDRFSAERPEGSISTLTIQRTEQRDSAMYRCASTQSPGGGSTYNEQFFGPGTRLTVL.

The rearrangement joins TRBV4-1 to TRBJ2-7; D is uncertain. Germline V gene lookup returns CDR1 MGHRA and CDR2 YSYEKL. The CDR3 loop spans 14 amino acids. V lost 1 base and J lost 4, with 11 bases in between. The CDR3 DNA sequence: TGCGCCAGCAGCCAAGTGGTGGAAGTATACGAGCAGTACTTC. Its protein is CASSQVVEVYEQYF.

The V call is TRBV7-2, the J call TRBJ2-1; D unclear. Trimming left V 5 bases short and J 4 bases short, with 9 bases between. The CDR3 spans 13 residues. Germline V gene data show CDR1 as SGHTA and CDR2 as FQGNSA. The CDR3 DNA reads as TGTGCCAGCAGCGCACTTCGGTACAATGAGCAGTTCTTC. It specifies CASSALRYNEQFF.

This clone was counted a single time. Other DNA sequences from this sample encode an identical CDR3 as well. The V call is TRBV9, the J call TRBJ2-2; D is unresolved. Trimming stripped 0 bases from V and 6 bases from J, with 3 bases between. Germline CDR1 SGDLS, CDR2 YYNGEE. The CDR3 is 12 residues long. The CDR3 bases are TGTGCCAGCAGCGTAGTCTCCGGGGAGCTGTTTTTT. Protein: CASSVVSGELFF.

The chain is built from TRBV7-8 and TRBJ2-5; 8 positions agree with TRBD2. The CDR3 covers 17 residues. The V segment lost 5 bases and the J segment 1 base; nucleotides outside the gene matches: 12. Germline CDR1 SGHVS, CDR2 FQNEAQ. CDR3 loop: CASSARWAGGTQETQYF. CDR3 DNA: TGTGCCAGCAGCGCCCGTTGGGCGGGAGGAACCCAAGAGACCCAGTACTTC.

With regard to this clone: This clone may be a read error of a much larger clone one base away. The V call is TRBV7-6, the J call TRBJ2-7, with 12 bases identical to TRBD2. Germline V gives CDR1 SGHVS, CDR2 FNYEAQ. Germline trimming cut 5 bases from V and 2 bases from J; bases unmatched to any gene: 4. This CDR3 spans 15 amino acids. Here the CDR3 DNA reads TGTGCCAGCAGCCCCGGACTAGCGGGAACCTACGAGCAGTACTTC. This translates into CASSPGLAGTYEQYF.

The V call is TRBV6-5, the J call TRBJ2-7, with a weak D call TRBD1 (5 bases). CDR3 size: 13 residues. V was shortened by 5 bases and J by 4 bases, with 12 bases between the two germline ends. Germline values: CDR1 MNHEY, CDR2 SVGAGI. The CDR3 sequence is CASSGQGIYEQYF. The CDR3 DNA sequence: TGTGCCAGCAGTGGGCAGGGTATTTACGAGCAGTACTTC.

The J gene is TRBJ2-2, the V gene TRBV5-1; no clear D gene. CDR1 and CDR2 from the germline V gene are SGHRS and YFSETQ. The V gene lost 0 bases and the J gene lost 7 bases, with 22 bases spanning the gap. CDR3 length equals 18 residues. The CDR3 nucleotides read TGCGCCAGCAGCTTGGCCCCCCTTGGGGAAGGGCGTCGCGGGGAGCTGTTTTTT. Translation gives CASSLAPLGEGRRGELFF.

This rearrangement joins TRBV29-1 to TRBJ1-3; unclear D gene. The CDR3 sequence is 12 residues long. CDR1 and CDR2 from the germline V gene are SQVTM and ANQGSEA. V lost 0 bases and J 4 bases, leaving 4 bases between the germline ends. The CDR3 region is CSVEDQGNTIYF. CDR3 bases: TGCAGCGTTGAAGATCAAGGAAACACCATATATTTT. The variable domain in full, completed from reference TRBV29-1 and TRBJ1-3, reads SAVISQKPSRDICQRGTSLTIQCQVDSQVTMMFWYRQQPGQSLTLIATANQGSEATYESGFVIDKFPISRPNLTFSTLTVSNMSPEDSSIYLCSVEDQGNTIYFGEGSWLTVV.

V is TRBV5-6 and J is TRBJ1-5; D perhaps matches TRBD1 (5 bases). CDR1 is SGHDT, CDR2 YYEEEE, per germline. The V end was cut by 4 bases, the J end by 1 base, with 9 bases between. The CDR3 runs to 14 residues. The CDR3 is CASSLTESNQPQHF. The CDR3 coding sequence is TGTGCCAGCAGCCTGACAGAAAGCAATCAGCCCCAGCATTTT.

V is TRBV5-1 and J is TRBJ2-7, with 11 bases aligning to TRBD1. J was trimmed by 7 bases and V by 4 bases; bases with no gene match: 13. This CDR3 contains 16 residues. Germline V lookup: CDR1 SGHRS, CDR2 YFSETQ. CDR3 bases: TGCGCCAGCAGCCCACTAGGAGGACAGGGGGCGCAGGAGCAGTACTTC. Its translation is CASSPLGGQGAQEQYF. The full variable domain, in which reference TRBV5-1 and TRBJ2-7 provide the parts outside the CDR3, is KAGVTQTPRYLIKTRGQQVTLSCSPISGHRSVSWYQQTPGQGLQFLFEYFSETQRNKGNFPGRFSGRQFSNSRSEMNVSTLELGDSALYLCASSPLGGQGAQEQYFGPGTRLTVT.

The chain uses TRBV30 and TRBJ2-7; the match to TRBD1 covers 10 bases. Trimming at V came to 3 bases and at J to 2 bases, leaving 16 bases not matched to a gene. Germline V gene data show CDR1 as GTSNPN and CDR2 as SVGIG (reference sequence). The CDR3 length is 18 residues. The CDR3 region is CAWSALLVKDRGTYEQYF. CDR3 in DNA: TGTGCCTGGAGCGCCCTGTTAGTAAAGGACAGGGGGACCTACGAGCAGTACTTC.

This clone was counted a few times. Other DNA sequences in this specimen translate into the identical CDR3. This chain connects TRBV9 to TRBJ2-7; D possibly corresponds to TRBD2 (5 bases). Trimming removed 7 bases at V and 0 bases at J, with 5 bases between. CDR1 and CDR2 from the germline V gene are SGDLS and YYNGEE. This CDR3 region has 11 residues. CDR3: CASGSSYEQYF. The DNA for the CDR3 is TGTGCCAGCGGGAGCTCCTACGAGCAGTACTTC.

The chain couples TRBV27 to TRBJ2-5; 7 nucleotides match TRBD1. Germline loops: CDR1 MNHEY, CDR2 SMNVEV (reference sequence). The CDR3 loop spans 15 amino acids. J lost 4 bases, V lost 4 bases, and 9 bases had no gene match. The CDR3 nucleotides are TGTGCCAGCAGTTCGGGGACAGTTCCGCGAGAGACCCAGTACTTC. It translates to CASSSGTVPRETQYF.

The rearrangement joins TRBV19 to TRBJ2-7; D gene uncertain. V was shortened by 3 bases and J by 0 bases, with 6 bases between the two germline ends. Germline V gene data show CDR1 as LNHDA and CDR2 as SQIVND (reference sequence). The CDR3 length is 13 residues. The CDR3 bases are TGTGCCAGTAGTATCCAGATCTCCTACGAGCAGTACTTC. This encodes CASSIQISYEQYF.

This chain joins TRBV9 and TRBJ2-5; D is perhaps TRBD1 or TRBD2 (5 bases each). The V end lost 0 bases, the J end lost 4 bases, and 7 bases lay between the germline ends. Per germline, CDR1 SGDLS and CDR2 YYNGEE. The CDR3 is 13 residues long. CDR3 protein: CASSVVGGETQYF. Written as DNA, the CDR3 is TGTGCCAGCAGCGTAGTTGGGGGAGAGACCCAGTACTTC. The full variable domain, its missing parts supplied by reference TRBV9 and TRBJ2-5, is DSGVTQTPKHLITATGQRVTLRCSPRSGDLSVYWYQQSLDQGLQFLIQYYNGEERAKGNILERFSAQQFPDLHSELNLSSLELGDSALYFCASSVVGGETQYFGPGTRLLVL.

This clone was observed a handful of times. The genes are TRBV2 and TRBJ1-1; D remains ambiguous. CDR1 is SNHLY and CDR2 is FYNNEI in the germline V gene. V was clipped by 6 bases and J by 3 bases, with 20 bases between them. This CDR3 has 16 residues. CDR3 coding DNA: TGTGCCAGCAGAGCCGCCGCAGGACCGAGGGACACTGAAGCTTTCTTT. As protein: CASRAAAGPRDTEAFF.

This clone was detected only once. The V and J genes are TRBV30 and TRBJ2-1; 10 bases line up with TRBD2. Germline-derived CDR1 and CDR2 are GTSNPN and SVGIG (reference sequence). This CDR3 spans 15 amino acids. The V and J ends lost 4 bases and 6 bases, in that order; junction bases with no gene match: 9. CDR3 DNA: TGTGCCTGGACTAGCGGGAGTGATCCGTTCAATGAGCAGTTCTTC. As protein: CAWTSGSDPFNEQFF.

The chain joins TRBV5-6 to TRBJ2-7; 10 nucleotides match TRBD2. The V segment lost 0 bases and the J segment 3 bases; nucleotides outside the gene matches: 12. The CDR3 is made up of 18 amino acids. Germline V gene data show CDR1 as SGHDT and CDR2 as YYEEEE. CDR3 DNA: TGTGCCAGCAGCTTGGACGGTGGGCTAGCGGGAGCGATCTACGAGCAGTACTTC. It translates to CASSLDGGLAGAIYEQYF. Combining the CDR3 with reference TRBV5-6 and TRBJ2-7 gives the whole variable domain DAGVTQSPTHLIKTRGQQVTLRCSPKSGHDTVSWYQQALGQGPQFIFQYYEEEERQRGNFPDRFSGHQFPNYSSELNVNALLLGDSALYLCASSLDGGLAGAIYEQYFGPGTRLTVT.

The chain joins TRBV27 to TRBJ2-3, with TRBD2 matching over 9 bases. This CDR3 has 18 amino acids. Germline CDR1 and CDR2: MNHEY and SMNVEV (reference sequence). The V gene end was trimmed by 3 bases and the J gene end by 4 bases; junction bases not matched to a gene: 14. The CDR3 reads CASSFGFFGLAGPDTQYF. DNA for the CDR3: TGTGCCAGCAGTTTCGGGTTTTTTGGTCTAGCGGGGCCAGATACGCAGTATTTT.

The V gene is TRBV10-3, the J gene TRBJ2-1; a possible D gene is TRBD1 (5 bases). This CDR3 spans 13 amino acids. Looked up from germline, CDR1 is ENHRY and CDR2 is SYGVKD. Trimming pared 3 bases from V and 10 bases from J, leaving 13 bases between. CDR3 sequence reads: CAISDGVQAEQFF. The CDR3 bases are TGTGCCATCAGTGATGGGGTACAGGCCGAGCAGTTCTTC.

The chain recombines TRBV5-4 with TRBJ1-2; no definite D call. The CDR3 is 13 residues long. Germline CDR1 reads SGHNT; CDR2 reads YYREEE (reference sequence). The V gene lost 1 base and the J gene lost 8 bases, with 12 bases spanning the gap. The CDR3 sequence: CASSLQSGWGYTF. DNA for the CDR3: TGTGCCAGCAGCTTGCAATCAGGTTGGGGCTACACCTTC.